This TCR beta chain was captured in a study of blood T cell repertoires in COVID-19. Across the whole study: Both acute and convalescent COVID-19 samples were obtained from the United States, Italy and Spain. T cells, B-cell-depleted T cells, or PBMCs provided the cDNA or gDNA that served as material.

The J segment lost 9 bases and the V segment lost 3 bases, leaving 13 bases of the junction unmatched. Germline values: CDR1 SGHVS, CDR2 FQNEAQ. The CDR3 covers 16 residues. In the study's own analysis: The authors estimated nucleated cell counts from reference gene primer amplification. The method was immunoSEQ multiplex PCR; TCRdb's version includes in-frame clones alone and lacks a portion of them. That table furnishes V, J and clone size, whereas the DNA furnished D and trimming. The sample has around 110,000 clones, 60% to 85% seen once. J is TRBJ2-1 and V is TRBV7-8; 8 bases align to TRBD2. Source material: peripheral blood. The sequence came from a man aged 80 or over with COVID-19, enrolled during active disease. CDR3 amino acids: CASSFAWTLADLEQFF. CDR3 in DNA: TGTGCCAGCAGCTTTGCATGGACACTAGCGGATCTTGAGCAGTTCTTC.